This entry concerns a single T cell receptor (beta chain). This clone's antigen is unknown. Base qualities are not at hand, and no much larger clone is one base apart. Using the deep immunoSEQ assay, TCR CDR3 regions were amplified from genomic DNA by multiplex PCR. Extracted genomic DNA from each cell subset was distributed evenly across all wells of several immunoSEQ 96-well plates, and each plate was treated as a replicate. For sorted subsets, roughly 0.2 ug genomic DNA, equal to 30,000 or so T cell genomes, was loaded into each replicate PCR. Purified libraries were quantified with a Qubit 3.0 fluorometer, sized on a Bioanalyzer 2100, and re-quantified with the KAPA Library Quantification kit. Every immunoSEQ 96-well plate was sequenced on a dedicated single-read 150-cycle Illumina NextSeq 550 flow cell. On the authors' methods: Because the immunoSEQ output held only junctional sequences and lacked quality scores, the filtering could not match the filtering applied to full-length reads. To assign V/J genes and CDR3, sequences were annotated using PyIR, a Python wrapper for IgBLAST v1.9, with IMGT germline references. Reads were removed for weak V/J assignments (E-value above 1e-6), missing CDR3, stop codons, out-of-frame junctions, or ambiguous translated residues. V3J clonotypes were defined as sequences sharing the same inferred V gene, J gene, and CDR3 amino acid sequence. Percentage overlap between repertoires was computed as shared unique clonotypes divided by the size of the smaller repertoire. Repertoire richness was assessed with RTK rarefaction, the Chao1 estimator, and Recon v2.1 estimates of unobserved clonotypes. Generation probabilities were computed with OLGA for all TCRbeta clonotypes obtained by the gDNA method from several donors. TCRdb took over this immuneACCESS table, retaining in-frame rearrangements with V and J assigned. Such tables are incomplete; in checked studies, under half of the missing clones stem from an unresolved V gene, and the remainder is unexplained. V and J calls and clone size come straight from that table; D and trimming were deduced from the DNA. Within this sample are about 1 million clones, with under 80% of them counted one time only. The ten largest clones capture approximately 1.3% of the sample.

This sample was included in a study of shared clonotypes between healthy human individuals (dated by TCRdb to 2018 to 2021). The study in broad terms: The cohort comprised a couple of women and a few men aged 18 to 49 years. The study deeply sequenced blood TCR repertoires of about five healthy adults to estimate repertoire size and the extent of clonotype sharing between individuals. Per donor, leukapheresis produced somewhere between about 0.94 and 8.9 billion PBMCs. For each donor, CD4 naive and CD4 memory were each run on three plates, CD8 naive on two plates, and CD8 memory on one plate. To increase sequencing depth and limit assay-specific biases, different laboratories used diverse techniques to prepare libraries and sequence TCR repertoires.

The donors were healthy, HIV-negative adults with no recently reported acute infections or vaccinations. All donors were Caucasian adults living in Nashville, Tennessee, USA. Magnetic negative selection was used to enrich CD4+ T cells, after which naive cells were positively selected on CD45RA and the negative fraction became the memory subset. Blood was obtained by leukapheresis, after which PBMCs were separated by Ficoll-Histopaque density gradient centrifugation and cryopreserved in liquid nitrogen vapor phase. Analytical flow cytometry was used to check the purity and quantity of every magnetically sorted T cell population. Genomic DNA was isolated from each sorted fraction and quantified by UV absorbance on a Nanodrop 2000c. The study at large found these results: Larger estimated clonotype richness was generally found for naive subsets than for memory subsets. Only blood was sampled, and tissue TCR repertoires likely differ from those in blood. Pairwise subsampling indicated that sequencing depth was expected to affect the degree of clonotype sharing among donors. The genetic and exposure-history diversity represented was limited by the small number of donors. About 5% of naive CD4, more than 3% of naive CD8, around 2.3% of memory CD4, and around 0.4% of memory CD8 clonotypes were shared across a handful of donors. Compared with non-shared clonotypes, clonotypes shared by all four sorted-subset donors had higher generation probabilities. Incomplete sequencing was indicated by rarefaction of sorted-subset datasets, despite the large sequencing depth.

From the cysteine through the phenylalanine, the CDR3 covers 14 amino acids. Only the CDR3 region is kept as DNA, spanning 42 bases read in frame from base 1. V is cut back by 6 bases and J by 3 bases, with 10 bases in the junction unmatched. Per the germline V gene, SQVTM is the CDR1 and ANQGSEA is the CDR2. The TCR was taken from a man between 18 and 35 years old in good health. Specimen: memory CD4+ T cells sorted from blood. Explained via the paper, the cell subset or site label denotes: CD45RA-negative fraction. The chain is made from TRBV29-1 and TRBJ1-2, with TRBD1 matching 7 junction bases. The CDR3 protein: CSVDRDSRYYGYTF. The DNA sequence is as follows: TGCAGCGTGGACCGGGACAGCAGATACTATGGCTACACCTTC.